These T cell receptor beta chains were read from a single sample in a study of cytomegalovirus exposure and HLA in healthy donors. The table came from immunoSEQ multiplex PCR; TCRdb's copy has only in-frame clones and leaves some out. Found here are 200,000 or so clones, over 65% of them singletons; the top ten hold roughly 1.3%. Sequenced material: PBMCs. These receptors were obtained from a human donor in good health. Both conserved end residues are part of each CDR3. A D gene is named only where the DNA matches it firmly. Clone size is not always given. Where it is, it says once, few, many or a class for expanded clones.

D	V	size	J	CDR3	DNA
.	TRBV13	.	TRBJ1-2	CASTRDRGYGYTF	TGTGCCAGCACCCGCGACCGGGGATACGGCTACACCTTC
TRBD2	TRBV29-1	.	TRBJ2-1	CSVEMLAGPIYNEQFF	TGCAGCGTTGAGATGTTAGCGGGACCTATTTACAATGAGCAGTTCTTC
TRBD2	TRBV28	.	TRBJ2-1	CASSLSPLAGVGHEQFF	TGTGCCAGCAGTTTATCCCCTTTAGCGGGAGTAGGCCATGAGCAGTTCTTC
.	TRBV20-1	.	TRBJ2-1	CGVGMSNEQFF	TGCGGCGTCGGGATGTCCAATGAGCAGTTCTTC
.	TRBV7-6	.	TRBJ2-2	CASSLEVRANTGELFF	TGTGCCAGCAGCTTAGAGGTCAGGGCGAACACCGGGGAGCTGTTTTTT
TRBD2	TRBV11-3	.	TRBJ2-1	CASSPSGRSHNEQFF	TGTGCCAGCAGCCCTAGCGGGAGGAGTCACAATGAGCAGTTCTTC
.	TRBV4-2	.	TRBJ1-1	CASSVGRNTEAFF	TGTGCCAGCAGCGTGGGGAGGAACACTGAAGCTTTCTTT
TRBD2	TRBV9	.	TRBJ2-1	CASSPRLAGEGVSYNEQFF	TGTGCCAGCAGCCCCCGACTAGCGGGAGAAGGGGTCTCCTACAATGAGCAGTTCTTC
TRBD1	TRBV5-4	.	TRBJ1-2	CASSPQRQGDGYTF	TGTGCCAGCAGCCCGCAGAGACAGGGGGATGGCTACACCTTC
TRBD2	TRBV25-1	.	TRBJ2-5	CASSDRTSGSLGETQYF	TGTGCCAGCAGTGATCGGACTAGCGGGAGTCTTGGGGAGACCCAGTACTTC
.	TRBV2	.	TRBJ2-7	CASSEEGGTYEQYF	TGTGCCAGCAGTGAGGAGGGAGGCACCTACGAGCAGTACTTC
.	TRBV29-1	.	TRBJ2-7	CSVELLGYEQYF	TGCAGCGTTGAGTTACTAGGGTACGAGCAGTACTTC
.	TRBV6-4	.	TRBJ1-3	CASSVGAGGNTIYF	TGTGCCAGCAGTGTAGGGGCAGGTGGGAACACCATATATTTT
TRBD1	TRBV11-2	.	TRBJ2-7	CASTQRDRGYEQYF	TGTGCCAGCACCCAGCGGGACAGGGGCTACGAGCAGTACTTC
.	TRBV9	.	TRBJ2-5	CASSPGGKETQYF	TGTGCCAGCAGCCCCGGGGGAAAAGAGACCCAGTACTTC
TRBD2	TRBV2	.	TRBJ2-3	CASSLTSGRADTQYF	TGTGCCAGCTCTTTGACTAGCGGGAGGGCGGATACGCAGTATTTT
TRBD1	TRBV30	.	TRBJ1-4	CAWSSTGRNEKLFF	TGTGCCTGGAGCTCGACAGGGAGGAATGAAAAACTGTTTTTT
.	TRBV4-2	.	TRBJ2-1	CASSPGDYRDEQFF	TGTGCCAGCAGCCCGGGGGACTACAGGGATGAGCAGTTCTTC
.	TRBV5-1	few	TRBJ1-1	CASSFMVAGDTEAFF	TGCGCCAGCAGCTTCATGGTAGCGGGTGACACTGAAGCTTTCTTT
TRBD2	TRBV15	.	TRBJ2-3	CATSRQLAGGGTDTQYF	TGTGCCACCAGCAGACAGCTAGCGGGAGGGGGGACAGATACGCAGTATTTT
TRBD1	TRBV7-9	.	TRBJ2-1	CASETGRDNEQFF	TGTGCCAGCGAGACAGGGAGAGACAATGAGCAGTTCTTC
.	TRBV7-9	.	TRBJ2-1	CASVRQGSPLYYNEQFF	TGTGCCAGCGTGCGCCAGGGGTCCCCCCTCTACTACAATGAGCAGTTCTTC
TRBD2	TRBV7-9	.	TRBJ2-3	CASSPLAGAWNTQYF	TGTGCCAGCAGCCCGCTAGCGGGAGCGTGGAATACGCAGTATTTT
.	TRBV6-5	.	TRBJ2-7	CASSYSLQTANEQYF	TGTGCCAGCAGTTACTCCCTTCAGACAGCTAACGAGCAGTACTTC
TRBD1	TRBV18	.	TRBJ1-2	CASSHGTEYGYTF	TGTGCCAGCTCACACGGGACAGAGTATGGCTACACCTTC
TRBD2	TRBV19	once	TRBJ2-7	CASSRDSSGSYEQYF	TGTGCCAGTAGCCGAGACTCTAGCGGGAGCTACGAGCAGTACTTC
.	TRBV5-1	.	TRBJ1-1	CASSLGTDLNTEAFF	TGCGCCAGCAGCTTGGGGACAGACCTGAACACTGAAGCTTTCTTT
.	TRBV15	.	TRBJ1-6	CATSRGQEYNSPLHF	TGTGCCACCAGCAGAGGACAGGAATATAATTCACCCCTCCACTTT
.	TRBV11-2	.	TRBJ2-7	CASSSKAGTYEQYF	TGTGCCAGCAGCTCGAAGGCGGGTACCTACGAGCAGTACTTC
TRBD1	TRBV7-2	.	TRBJ2-3	CASSLGVPGQPTDTQYF	TGTGCCAGCAGCTTAGGAGTACCGGGACAGCCCACAGATACGCAGTATTTT
TRBD2	TRBV19	.	TRBJ2-2	CASMSGASGLTGELFF	TGTGCCAGTATGTCCGGGGCTAGCGGGCTCACCGGGGAGCTGTTTTTT
.	TRBV7-2	.	TRBJ1-1	CASSPLRGLGNTEAFF	TGTGCCAGCAGCCCCCTACGAGGGCTGGGGAACACTGAAGCTTTCTTT
TRBD2	TRBV19	.	TRBJ2-1	CATGLAGGPWNEQFF	TGTGCCACGGGACTAGCGGGAGGGCCTTGGAATGAGCAGTTCTTC
.	TRBV6-1	few	TRBJ2-3	CASSEIPGFTDTQYF	TGTGCCAGCAGTGAAATCCCGGGTTTCACAGATACGCAGTATTTT
TRBD2	TRBV4-2	once	TRBJ2-7	CASSQDWDSGGYEQYF	TGTGCCAGCAGCCAAGATTGGGATAGCGGGGGCTACGAGCAGTACTTC
.	TRBV5-4	.	TRBJ2-7	CASSLEAHEQYF	TGTGCCAGCAGCTTGGAAGCCCACGAGCAGTACTTC
TRBD2	TRBV18	.	TRBJ2-1	CASSRTSGEHNEQFF	TGTGCCAGCTCCCGGACTAGCGGAGAACACAATGAGCAGTTCTTC
TRBD2	TRBV2	.	TRBJ2-7	CASSPWGLANSYEQYF	TGTGCCAGCAGCCCATGGGGACTAGCGAACTCCTACGAGCAGTACTTC
TRBD1	TRBV4-3	.	TRBJ1-2	CASSHRDWDRGDDNYGYTF	TGCGCCAGCAGCCACCGAGACTGGGACAGGGGGGATGATAACTATGGCTACACCTTC
.	TRBV9	.	TRBJ1-1	CASSEQGFGTEAFF	TGTGCCAGCAGCGAACAGGGTTTCGGCACTGAAGCTTTCTTT
.	TRBV29-1	.	TRBJ2-7	CSVAPVGSYEQYF	TGCAGCGTCGCCCCGGTGGGGAGCTACGAGCAGTACTTC
.	TRBV4-2	.	TRBJ2-7	CASSQSLRRVSGSYEQYF	TGTGCCAGCAGCCAATCCCTCCGGCGAGTTAGCGGCTCCTACGAGCAGTACTTC
.	TRBV10-3	.	TRBJ2-1	CAISEMDTAYNEQFF	TGTGCCATCAGTGAGATGGACACTGCCTACAATGAGCAGTTCTTC
TRBD2	TRBV2	.	TRBJ2-3	CASTWEGDTQYF	TGTGCCAGTACTTGGGAGGGAGATACGCAGTATTTT
.	TRBV28	.	TRBJ2-3	CANSGVSGTDTQYF	TGTGCCAACTCGGGAGTATCGGGGACAGATACGCAGTATTTT
.	TRBV19	.	TRBJ1-5	CASRSQGSYSNQPQHF	TGTGCCAGTAGAAGCCAGGGCAGTTATAGCAATCAGCCCCAGCATTTT